One sample yielded the 10 T cell receptor beta chains listed below, sequenced in a study of T cells in Graves' hyperthyroidism and ophthalmopathy. Regions amplified from RNA transcripts were the TCR beta CDR3 regions. HTBI primers drove first-round RT-PCR of the TCR CDR3. MiXCR, applied by TCRdb to the multiplex PCR reads, yields one record per CDR3 protein. This sample carries around 500,000 distinct CDR3 sequences, approximately 15% of them seen once, and the ten largest clones take over 15%. Sequencing used blood. These TCRs come from a woman aged 18-29 years with Graves' hyperthyroidism.

In nucleotides, the CDR3 is TGTGCCACCAGTGCTGGGGCCACTGAAGCTTTCTTT. As protein: CATSAGATEAFF. This sequence joins TRBV24-1 and TRBJ1-1; possible D gene TRBD1, 5 bases. The CDR3 consists of 12 residues. CDR1 is KGHDR, CDR2 SFDVKD, per germline. Trimming shortened V by 5 bases and J by 4 bases, and 7 bases separated the two germline ends.

The table lists this clonotype with many counts. This sequence joins TRBV5-4 and TRBJ2-1; 7 bases agree with TRBD2. Germline loops: CDR1 SGHNT, CDR2 YYREEE (reference sequence). The CDR3 has 15 residues. The junction had 5 bases not matched to a gene; V was cut back by 0 bases and J by 5 bases. CDR3: CASSLGAGDNNEQFF. CDR3 in DNA: TGTGCCAGCAGCTTGGGGGCGGGAGATAACAATGAGCAGTTCTTC.

In regard to this clonotype: A read error may explain this, as a much larger clone is one base away. The J gene is TRBJ2-7, the V gene TRBV2, with a tentative D call TRBD1 (6 bases). Trimming removed 6 bases from V and 2 bases from J, with 14 bases in between. CDR1 and CDR2 from the germline V gene are SNHLY and FYNNEI. The CDR3 has 14 residues. CDR3 in amino acids: CASSLRTAPYEQYV. CDR3 in DNA: TGTGCCAGCAGCCTCCGGACAGCGCCCTACGAGCAGTACGTC.

This clonotype was recorded many times. This chain joins TRBV12-3 or TRBV12-4 and TRBJ2-7; tentatively, D is TRBD2 (6 bases). The V and J ends lost 5 bases and 4 bases respectively, with 15 bases between them. The CDR3 is 14 amino acids. The CDR3 loop reads CASSPGRPGYEQYF. The CDR3 DNA reads TGTGCCAGCAGTCCGGGGAGGCCGGGGTACGAGCAGTACTTC.

This clonotype was picked up many times. CDR3 bases: TGTGCCAGCAGCCCCGACAGGGCCTATGGCTACACCTTC. Its translation is CASSPDRAYGYTF. The chain uses TRBV11-2 and TRBJ1-2; 7 bases align to TRBD1. The J segment lost 4 bases and the V segment lost 5 bases, leaving 4 bases of the junction unmatched. Germline V gene sequence: CDR1 SGHAT, CDR2 FQNNGV. The CDR3 runs 13 residues. The variable domain in full, completed from reference TRBV11-2 and TRBJ1-2, reads EAGVAQSPRYKIIEKRQSVAFWCNPISGHATLYWYQQILGQGPKLLIQFQNNGVVDDSQLPKDRFSAERLKGVDSTLKIQPAKLEDSAVYLCASSPDRAYGYTFGSGTRLTVV.

This clonotype was recorded many times. This rearrangement joins TRBV27 to TRBJ1-2; D is perhaps TRBD1 (6 bases). Between the trimmed V and J ends, which lost 0 bases and 2 bases, there was a span of 7 bases. Germline CDR1 and CDR2: MNHEY and SMNVEV (reference sequence). The CDR3 runs to 14 residues. The CDR3 coding sequence is TGTGCCAGCAGTTTATCCCAGGGGAACTATGGCTACACCTTC. This codes for CASSLSQGNYGYTF.

This clonotype was observed a handful of times. The CDR3 here is CASSQEEGISYEQYF. The CDR3 DNA reads as TGTGCCAGCAGCCAAGAAGAGGGCATCTCCTACGAGCAGTACTTC. The genes are TRBV14 and TRBJ2-7; D is possibly TRBD2 (5 bases). CDR3 length: 15 residues. Germline V gives CDR1 SGHDN, CDR2 FVKESK. Trimming took off 0 bases at V and 0 bases at J, with 9 bases between the two ends.

This clonotype was observed a handful of times. One end of the junction does not line up with germline, which may come from a read error. The rearrangement links TRBV19 to TRBJ2-5; D might be TRBD1 or TRBD2, each matching 6 bases. The CDR3 contains 15 residues. Per germline, CDR1 LNHDA and CDR2 SQIVND (reference sequence). In DNA form, the CDR3 reads TGTGCTAGTAGTACAACCCGGGGGCCTTTTGAGACCCAGTACTTC. It encodes CASSTTRGPFETQYF.

The chain recombines TRBV20-1 with TRBJ2-3, with 14 positions matching TRBD2. CDR1 is DFQATT and CDR2 is SNEGSKA in the germline V gene (reference sequence). The CDR3 consists of 19 residues. The CDR3 reads CSAEDGLAGGGGTTDTQYF. CDR3 nucleotides: TGCAGCGCGGAGGACGGACTAGCGGGAGGTGGAGGCACCACAGATACGCAGTATTTT.

The genes are TRBV3-1 and TRBJ2-5; 7 bases agree with TRBD1. Germline-derived CDR1 and CDR2 are LGHDT and YNNKEL (reference sequence). The CDR3 is 13 amino acids. Germline trimming cut 10 bases from V and 3 bases from J; bases unmatched to any gene: 8. For the CDR3, the DNA is TGTGCCATCGGCCCCGGGACAGAAGAGACCCAGTACTTC. Encoded protein: CAIGPGTEETQYF.